The 22 T cell receptor beta chains below were found in one sample sequenced in a study of blood T cell repertoires in COVID-19. Using immunoSEQ multiplex PCR, the repertoire was profiled, and TCRdb retains in-frame clones only, with some absent. The sample includes 150,000 to 200,000 clones, over 70% of them seen just once. The sequencing sample was made of peripheral blood. These receptors were taken from a man in his fifties or sixties with active or convalescent COVID-19.

This clone is a singleton in its sample. DNA of the CDR3: TGCGCCAGCAGCGGCCTCTTCGATCGCTTAGGAGACAGGGGTTCGGGCGGGGAGCTGTTTTTT. The encoded protein is CASSGLFDRLGDRGSGGELFF. The J gene is TRBJ2-2, the V gene TRBV5-1; 8 bases match TRBD1. With 4 bases clipped from V and 7 bases from J, the junction kept 27 bases outside the gene matches. Germline CDR1 SGHRS, CDR2 YFSETQ. The CDR3 runs 21 residues.

Here the CDR3 DNA reads TGTGCCAGCAGACCCCCGGGACAGAATAATTCACCCCTCCACTTT. Translated, it gives CASRPPGQNNSPLHF. The chain joins TRBV6-5 to TRBJ1-6; 7 nucleotides line up with TRBD1. CDR1 MNHEY and CDR2 SVGAGI come from the germline V gene. The ends lost 6 bases at V and 5 bases at J; junction bases unmatched: 7. This CDR3 has 15 residues.

The chain couples TRBV4-3 to TRBJ2-7; tentative D call: TRBD1 (5 bases). Germline V gene lookup returns CDR1 LGHNA and CDR2 YSLEER. V lost 0 bases and J lost 2, with 20 bases in between. CDR3 size: 18 residues. The CDR3 DNA reads as TGCGCCAGCAGCCAAGATGTATCGGAAAAGGGGCTGACCTACGAGCAGTACTTC. It codes for CASSQDVSEKGLTYEQYF.

The chain has TRBV11-1 and TRBJ1-3; D not resolved. The CDR3 is 14 residues long. V was clipped by 5 bases and J by 1 base, with 9 bases between them. Germline CDR1 and CDR2: SGHAT and FQDESV (reference sequence). CDR3 sequence: CASSHLESGNTIYF. CDR3 nucleotide sequence: TGTGCCAGCAGCCACTTGGAGTCTGGAAACACCATATATTTT. Complete variable domain (other parts from reference TRBV11-1 and TRBJ1-3): EAEVAQSPRYKITEKSQAVAFWCDPISGHATLYWYRQILGQGPELLVQFQDESVVDDSQLPKDRFSAERLKGVDSTLKIQPAELGDSAMYLCASSHLESGNTIYFGEGSWLTVV.

The chain is built from TRBV9 and TRBJ2-1; TRBD2 aligns across 14 bases. V was pared by 3 bases and J by 6 bases, with 11 bases of the junction left unmatched. CDR3 length: 18 residues. In germline, CDR1 is SGDLS, CDR2 YYNGEE. The CDR3 is CASSAAGTSGSPSNEQFF. CDR3 DNA sequence: TGTGCCAGCAGCGCCGCCGGGACTAGCGGGAGCCCATCCAATGAGCAGTTCTTC.

The V call is TRBV5-1, the J call TRBJ2-5; 8 bases align to TRBD2. Trimming cost V 5 bases and J 1 base; bases outside gene matches: 4. The CDR3 is 14 residues long. Germline V gene sequence: CDR1 SGHRS, CDR2 YFSETQ. CDR3 in amino acids: CASRATSGQETQYF. The DNA for the CDR3 is TGCGCCAGCAGGGCTACTAGCGGCCAAGAGACCCAGTACTTC.

This clone was observed once. This rearrangement joins TRBV5-1 to TRBJ2-2, with D unclear. The germline V gene encodes CDR1 SGHRS and CDR2 YFSETQ. The CDR3 sequence is 14 residues long. Trimming pared 0 bases from V and 4 bases from J, leaving 7 bases between. CDR3 in DNA: TGCGCCAGCAGCTTGGCAGTCTCCACCGGGGAGCTGTTTTTT. Translation: CASSLAVSTGELFF.

V gene TRBV7-9 combines with J gene TRBJ2-7; D might be TRBD1 or TRBD2, each matching 10 bases. Per the germline V gene, CDR1 is SEHNR and CDR2 is FQNEAQ (reference sequence). This CDR3 spans 19 amino acids. V was clipped by 6 bases and J by 3 bases, with 30 bases between them. The CDR3 DNA sequence: TGTGCCAGCAGGCCAGGACAGGGGGGACCCTGGACTAGCGGCTACGAGCAGTACTTC. Residues: CASRPGQGGPWTSGYEQYF.

This clone came up a few times. The rearrangement links TRBV5-4 to TRBJ2-1; possible D gene TRBD1, 6 bases. The CDR3 length is 16 residues. CDR1 and CDR2 from the germline V gene are SGHNT and YYREEE (reference sequence). V was pared by 0 bases and J by 4 bases, with 14 bases between. In DNA, the CDR3 is TGTGCCAGCAGCTTGGCGTTTCGAGGGGGATACAATGAGCAGTTCTTC. As protein: CASSLAFRGGYNEQFF.

The chain carries TRBV7-2 and TRBJ2-1; a weak D match, TRBD2 (6 bases). The CDR3 is 15 residues long. The germline V gene encodes CDR1 SGHTA and CDR2 FQGNSA. Trimming stripped 0 bases from V and 10 bases from J, with 16 bases between. The CDR3 nucleotides are TGTGCCAGCAGCTTAGCACGGGGGACCCCTCGAGAGCAGTTCTTC. It yields the protein CASSLARGTPREQFF. The full variable domain, completed using reference TRBV7-2 and TRBJ2-1, is GAGVSQSPSNKVTEKGKDVELRCDPISGHTALYWYRQSLGQGLEFLIYFQGNSAPDKSGLPSDRFSAERTGGSVSTLTIQRTQQEDSAVYLCASSLARGTPREQFFGPGTRLTVL.

This sequence joins TRBV5-4 and TRBJ2-1, with D perhaps matching TRBD2 (5 bases). Trimming took off 4 bases at V and 0 bases at J, with 17 bases between the two ends. CDR3 length: 17 amino acids. Germline lookup yields CDR1 SGHNT and CDR2 YYREEE (reference sequence). CDR3 sequence: CASSPEEVFGSYNEQFF. CDR3 bases: TGTGCCAGCAGCCCTGAGGAGGTCTTCGGCTCCTACAATGAGCAGTTCTTC.

The J gene is TRBJ1-2, the V gene TRBV2; the D gene is possibly TRBD1 (5 bases). This CDR3 is built from 16 residues. CDR1 SNHLY and CDR2 FYNNEI come from the germline V gene. The V gene lost 2 bases and the J gene lost 4 bases, with 17 bases spanning the gap. The CDR3 sequence is CASSEPVWGSSYGYTF. The CDR3 coding sequence is TGTGCCAGCAGTGAACCAGTGTGGGGCAGTTCCTATGGCTACACCTTC.

The V call is TRBV7-9, the J call TRBJ2-3; TRBD2 is a possible D gene (5 bases). Per germline, CDR1 SEHNR and CDR2 FQNEAQ (reference sequence). The CDR3 is 14 amino acids. Trimming shortened V by 3 bases and J by 6 bases, and 13 bases separated the two germline ends. In nucleotides, the CDR3 is TGTGCCAGCAGCTTGGCGGGTCCGAGGGATACGCAGTATTTT. Protein sequence: CASSLAGPRDTQYF.

The V call is TRBV10-1, the J call TRBJ2-1; TRBD1 matches 9 bases. The CDR3 has 17 residues. V lost 2 bases, J lost 8 bases, and 13 bases stayed unmatched. Germline CDR1 and CDR2: WNHNN and SYGVQD (reference sequence). CDR3 loop: CASSEDGTDRGKDEQFF. In DNA, the CDR3 is TGCGCCAGCAGTGAGGACGGTACGGACAGGGGTAAGGATGAGCAGTTCTTC.

The V call is TRBV21-1, the J call TRBJ2-7; the table assigns TRBD2, which was not confirmed against the DNA. TRBV21-1 is tagged as a pseudogene. The CDR3 loop spans 13 amino acids. CDR3 DNA: TGTGCCAGCAGCAAAGAGCGCAGCTACGAGCAGTACTTC. This gives the protein CASSKERSYEQYF.

V usage is TRBV14 and J usage is TRBJ1-6; D may be TRBD1 (5 bases). Trimming stripped 4 bases from V and 10 bases from J, with 17 bases between. The CDR3 is 15 amino acids. Looked up from germline, CDR1 is SGHDN and CDR2 is FVKESK. In nucleotides, the CDR3 is TGTGCCAGCAGCCCGTGGGCTATACGGGGGTCACCCCTCCACTTT. This encodes CASSPWAIRGSPLHF.

This clone was counted between two and nine times. The chain has TRBV7-2 and TRBJ2-7, with D unresolved. Trimming cost V 0 bases and J 3 bases, with 6 bases left between them. Germline CDR1 reads SGHTA; CDR2 reads FQGNSA. The CDR3 has 13 amino acids. The chain's CDR3 is CASSLAPGYEQYF. CDR3 coding DNA: TGTGCCAGCAGCTTAGCGCCGGGCTACGAGCAGTACTTC. Full variable domain (missing parts from reference TRBV7-2 and TRBJ2-7): GAGVSQSPSNKVTEKGKDVELRCDPISGHTALYWYRQSLGQGLEFLIYFQGNSAPDKSGLPSDRFSAERTGGSVSTLTIQRTQQEDSAVYLCASSLAPGYEQYFGPGTRLTVT.

The rearrangement links TRBV10-3 to TRBJ2-1; D unclear. The CDR3 covers 13 residues. V lost 2 bases, J lost 8 bases, and 10 bases lay in between. Germline assignment: CDR1 ENHRY and CDR2 SYGVKD. The CDR3 is CAISERSRYEQFF. The CDR3 DNA follows: TGTGCCATCAGTGAGAGGAGTCGGTATGAGCAGTTCTTC.

V is TRBV24-1 and J is TRBJ2-5, with a tentative D call TRBD2 (5 bases). Germline V lookup: CDR1 KGHDR, CDR2 SFDVKD. V lost 2 bases to trimming and J lost 5 bases, with 11 bases between them. The CDR3 spans 14 residues. CDR3 sequence (DNA): TGTGCCACCAGTGATTCCATAGCGCGGGAGACCCAGTACTTC. Its translation is CATSDSIARETQYF.

This clone was counted once. This chain joins TRBV7-3 and TRBJ1-2; 10 nucleotides align to TRBD1. Germline values: CDR1 SGHTA, CDR2 FQGTGA. The CDR3 contains 15 residues. The V gene end was trimmed by 5 bases and the J gene end by 5 bases; junction bases not matched to a gene: 8. The CDR3 bases are TGTGCCAGCAGCGAAGGACAGGGGGTATATTATGGCTACACCTTC. Protein sequence: CASSEGQGVYYGYTF.

This clone was observed once. The chain uses TRBV19 and TRBJ2-3; 9 nucleotides match TRBD2. Unmatched junction bases numbered 3, after V lost 5 bases and J lost 0 bases. Germline CDR1 LNHDA, CDR2 SQIVND (reference sequence). This CDR3 region has 15 residues. CDR3 nucleotides: TGTGCCAGTAGTCTCGGACTAGCGAGCACAGATACGCAGTATTTT. Its translation: CASSLGLASTDTQYF. Using reference TRBV19 and TRBJ2-3 for the parts outside the CDR3, the full variable domain is DGGITQSPKYLFRKEGQNVTLSCEQNLNHDAMYWYRQDPGQGLRLIYYSQIVNDFQKGDIAEGYSVSREKKESFPLTVTSAQKNPTAFYLCASSLGLASTDTQYFGPGTRLTVL.

This sequence joins TRBV18 and TRBJ1-1; weak D call: TRBD1 (5 bases). CDR3 length: 15 residues. V was shortened by 3 bases and J by 0 bases, with 11 bases between the two germline ends. Germline-derived CDR1 and CDR2 are KGHSH and LQKENI. This CDR3 reads CASSPTGRVNTEAFF. DNA of the CDR3: TGTGCCAGCTCACCGACGGGCAGGGTGAACACTGAAGCTTTCTTT.